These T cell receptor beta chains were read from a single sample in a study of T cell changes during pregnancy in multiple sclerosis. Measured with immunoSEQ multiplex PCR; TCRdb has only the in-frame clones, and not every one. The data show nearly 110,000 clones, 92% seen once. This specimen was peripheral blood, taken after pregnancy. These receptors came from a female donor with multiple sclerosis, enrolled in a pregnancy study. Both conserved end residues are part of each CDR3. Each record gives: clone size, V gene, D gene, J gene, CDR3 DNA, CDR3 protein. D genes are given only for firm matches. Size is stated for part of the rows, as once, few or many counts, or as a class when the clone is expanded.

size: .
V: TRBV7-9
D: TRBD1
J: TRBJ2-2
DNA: TGTGCCAGCAGTCCCCGGGACAGGGAAAGCACCGGGGAGCTGTTTTTT
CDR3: CASSPRDRESTGELFF

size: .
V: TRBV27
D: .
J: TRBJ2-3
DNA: TGTGCCAGCAGTTTTAGTTATCCAGATACGCAGTATTTT
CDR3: CASSFSYPDTQYF

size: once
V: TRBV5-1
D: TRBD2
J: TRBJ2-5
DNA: TGCGCCAGCAGCTTGGTCGGGCCAGCGGGGGAACTTCAAGAGACCCAGTACTTC
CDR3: CASSLVGPAGELQETQYF

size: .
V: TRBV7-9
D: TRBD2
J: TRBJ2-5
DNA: TGTGCCAGCAGCTCCGGGACTAGCGGGAAAGAGACCCAGTACTTC
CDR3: CASSSGTSGKETQYF

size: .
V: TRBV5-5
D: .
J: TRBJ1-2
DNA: TGTGCCAGCAGCTTGGAGGGGTCGGCCTATGGCTACACCTTC
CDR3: CASSLEGSAYGYTF

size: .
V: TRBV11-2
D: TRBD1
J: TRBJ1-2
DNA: TGTGCCAGCAGCTTAGGCGGACAGGTCTTTCGGTATGGCTACACCTTC
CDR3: CASSLGGQVFRYGYTF

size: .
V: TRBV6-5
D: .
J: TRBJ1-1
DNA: TGTGCCAGCGGATCCTCAGGGCGGCTTGAAGCTTTCTTT
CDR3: CASGSSGRLEAFF

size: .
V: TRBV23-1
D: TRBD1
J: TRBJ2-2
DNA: TGCGCCAGCAGTCTCTGGGGCAGGGGGCGAGAAGGCACCGGGGAGCTGTTTTTT
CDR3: CASSLWGRGREGTGELFF

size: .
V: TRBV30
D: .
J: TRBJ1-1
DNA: TGTGCCTGGAGGGAAATGACAGGCCCCTCTAGTGAAGCTTTCTTT
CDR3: CAWREMTGPSSEAFF

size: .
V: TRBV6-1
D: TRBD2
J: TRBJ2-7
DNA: TGTGCCAGCAGTGAAGGGAGCGGGAGGGCCGCGAGGCAGTACTTC
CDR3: CASSEGSGRAARQYF

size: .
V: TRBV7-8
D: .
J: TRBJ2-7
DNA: TGTGCCAGCAGCTTACAGGCAGGGGCCTACGAGCAGTACTTC
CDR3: CASSLQAGAYEQYF

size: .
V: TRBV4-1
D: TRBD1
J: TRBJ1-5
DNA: TGCGCCAGCAGCCAGGGACAGGGAGGAGGGCTCAATCAGCCCCAGCATTTT
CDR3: CASSQGQGGGLNQPQHF

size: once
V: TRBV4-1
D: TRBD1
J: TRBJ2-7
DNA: TGCGCCAGCAGCCTGAGCGGGCAGGGGGCCGCGCGGGGCGGTCGGCTCTACGAGCAGTACTTC
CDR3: CASSLSGQGAARGGRLYEQYF

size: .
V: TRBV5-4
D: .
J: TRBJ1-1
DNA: TGTGCCAGCAGCCTCGGAGGACGCCTACAACCGATGAACACTGAAGCTTTCTTT
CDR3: CASSLGGRLQPMNTEAFF

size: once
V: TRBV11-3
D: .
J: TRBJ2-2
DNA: TGTGCCAGCAGCCCAAGAGAAGAGACCGGGGAGCTGTTTTTT
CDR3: CASSPREETGELFF

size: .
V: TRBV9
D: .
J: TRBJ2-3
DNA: TGTGCCAGCAGCCACCAGGGCCGGCTGGGGACAGATACGCAGTATTTT
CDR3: CASSHQGRLGTDTQYF

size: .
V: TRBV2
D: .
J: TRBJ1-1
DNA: TGTGCCAGCAGTGAAGGAGGAGCTTTCTTT
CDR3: CASSEGGAFF

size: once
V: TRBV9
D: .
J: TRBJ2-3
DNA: TGTGCCAGCAGCGTCGAGACTAGTTTAGGAGATACGCAGTATTTT
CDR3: CASSVETSLGDTQYF

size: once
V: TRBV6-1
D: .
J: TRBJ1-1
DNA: TGTGCCAGCAGACTCACAGGTTCGAACACTGAAGCTTTCTTT
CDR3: CASRLTGSNTEAFF

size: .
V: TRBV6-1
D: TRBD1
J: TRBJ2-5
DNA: TGTGCCAGCAGACGGGACAGGGTGCAAGAGACCCAGTACTTC
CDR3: CASRRDRVQETQYF

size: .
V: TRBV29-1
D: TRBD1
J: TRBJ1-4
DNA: TGCAGCGTTCCTGGGACAGGGTCAGAAAAACTGTTTTTT
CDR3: CSVPGTGSEKLFF

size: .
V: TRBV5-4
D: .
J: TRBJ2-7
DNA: TGTGCCAGCTCCCTGGAGGACAGCTCCTACGAGCAGTACTTC
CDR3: CASSLEDSSYEQYF

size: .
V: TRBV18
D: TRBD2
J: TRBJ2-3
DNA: TGTGCCAGCTCACCAGCCAGCGGGGGTCCCGATACGCAGTATTTT
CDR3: CASSPASGGPDTQYF

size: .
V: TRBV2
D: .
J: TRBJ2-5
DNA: TGTGCCAGCAGTACAACCGGGACAAGCTCCGAGACCCAGTACTTC
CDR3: CASSTTGTSSETQYF

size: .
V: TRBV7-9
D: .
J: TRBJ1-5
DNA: TGTGCCAGCAGCCGCGGGGATCAGCCCCAGCATTTT
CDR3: CASSRGDQPQHF

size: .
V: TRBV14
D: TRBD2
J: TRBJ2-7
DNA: TGTGCCAGCAGCCAAGCGGGAGGGTTTGGTGACGAGCAGTACTTC
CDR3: CASSQAGGFGDEQYF

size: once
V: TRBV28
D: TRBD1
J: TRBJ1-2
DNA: TGTGCCAGCAGAACCGGGACAGCCGCCAACGTTAACTATGGCTACACCTTC
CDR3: CASRTGTAANVNYGYTF

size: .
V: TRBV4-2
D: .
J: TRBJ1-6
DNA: TGTGCCAGCAGCCCCGACTGGACTACCGGGACCGAGTCTGTCTATAATTCACCCCTCCACTTT
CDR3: CASSPDWTTGTESVYNSPLHF

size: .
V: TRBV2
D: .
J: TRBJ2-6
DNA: TGTGCCAGCAGTGGTTTCGGGTCGCTCTCTGGGGCCAACGTCCTGACTTTC
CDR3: CASSGFGSLSGANVLTF

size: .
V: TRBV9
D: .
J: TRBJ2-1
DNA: TGTGCCAGCAGCGTTCAGGGTTGGGGGGATGAGCAGTTCTTC
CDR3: CASSVQGWGDEQFF

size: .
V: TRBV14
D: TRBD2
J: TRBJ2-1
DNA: TGTGCCAGCAGCCATCGCGGGGGGAAGACGCTGTTCTTC
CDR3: CASSHRGGKTLFF

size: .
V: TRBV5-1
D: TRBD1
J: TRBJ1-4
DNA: TGCGCCAGCAGCCGACAGGGGCCTACCACTGCAACTAATGAAAAACTGTTTTTT
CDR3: CASSRQGPTTATNEKLFF

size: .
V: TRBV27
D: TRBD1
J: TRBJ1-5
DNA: TGTGCCAGCAGTAAACAGGGGCCCAGCCAGCCCCAGCATTTT
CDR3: CASSKQGPSQPQHF

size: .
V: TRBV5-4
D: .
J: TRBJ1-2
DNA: TGTGCCAGCAGCTTGGTGTCCGGGTATGGCTACACCTTC
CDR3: CASSLVSGYGYTF

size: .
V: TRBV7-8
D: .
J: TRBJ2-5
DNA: TGTGCCAGCAACACCCAGGGTGGAGAGACCCAGTACTTC
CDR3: CASNTQGGETQYF

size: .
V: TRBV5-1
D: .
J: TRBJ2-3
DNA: TGCGCCAGCAGCTTGGAAGGGCGGGGAAGCACAGATACGCAGTATTTT
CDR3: CASSLEGRGSTDTQYF

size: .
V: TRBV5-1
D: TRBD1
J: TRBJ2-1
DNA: TGCGCCAGCAGCGCAGCCATCGGGACAGGGTTCCGTGAGCAGTTCTTC
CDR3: CASSAAIGTGFREQFF

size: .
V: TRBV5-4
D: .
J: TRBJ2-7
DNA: TGTGCCAGCAGCTCCTCGGGACTCCCGAGGGAGCAGTACTTC
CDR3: CASSSSGLPREQYF

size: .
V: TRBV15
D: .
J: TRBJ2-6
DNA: TGTGCCACCAGCAGAGATGCGTCTGGGGCCAACGTCCTGACTTTC
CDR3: CATSRDASGANVLTF

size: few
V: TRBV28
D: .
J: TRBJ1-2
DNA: TGTGCCAGCAGCTCGGACGGGAGAAGGGGCTACACCTTC
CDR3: CASSSDGRRGYTF